The sequence of this T cell receptor beta chain was determined in a study of shared T cell receptors in the human thymus. Only in-frame clones appear in the TCRdb table, and some are missing; sequencing was by immunoSEQ multiplex PCR. Of hundreds of thousands of clones detected, approximately 95% appear once; the ten largest clones hold 0.015% to 0.02%. The CDR3 contains 15 residues. The V and J ends lost 5 bases and 1 base respectively, with 14 bases between them. The germline gives CDR1 SEHNR, CDR2 FQNEAQ (reference sequence). The sequenced sample consisted of thymocytes. V usage is TRBV7-9 and J usage is TRBJ1-1; D is uncertain. The receptor was isolated from a human donor. CDR3 loop: CASSVVARRNTEAFF. The CDR3 DNA is TGTGCCAGCAGCGTCGTGGCGAGGCGGAACACTGAAGCTTTCTTT. Together with reference TRBV7-9 and TRBJ1-1, the CDR3 gives the full variable domain: DTGVSQNPRHKITKRGQNVTFRCDPISEHNRLYWYRQTLGQGPEFLTYFQNEAQLEKSRLLSDRFSAERPKGSFSTLEIQRTEQGDSAMYLCASSVVARRNTEAFFGQGTRLTVV.